One sample yielded the 20 T cell receptor beta chains listed below, sequenced in a study of cytomegalovirus exposure and HLA in healthy donors. The PCR contained 60 Vbeta and 13 Jbeta primers. Sequenced by immunoSEQ multiplex PCR; TCRdb stores in-frame clones only, minus some. The sample lists roughly 100,000 clones, around 80% occurring once. The sequenced sample was PBMCs. Every receptor here comes from a woman in her forties or fifties in good health and CMV-seropositive.

The chain carries TRBV5-1 and TRBJ2-5; TRBD2 might be the D (6 bases). This CDR3 has 16 amino acids. Between the trimmed V and J ends, which lost 3 bases and 11 bases, there was a span of 26 bases. Germline V CDR1 and CDR2: SGHRS, YFSETQ. CDR3 nucleotide sequence: TGCGCCAGCAGCTCCGGCCTCCTCGGTCTGGGGGGTGAGCAGTACTTC. It yields the protein CASSSGLLGLGGEQYF.

The chain has TRBV9 and TRBJ1-3; D is unclear. This CDR3 has 14 residues. The V and J ends lost 3 bases and 2 bases respectively, with 9 bases between them. CDR1 and CDR2 from the germline V gene are SGDLS and YYNGEE. In DNA, the CDR3 is TGTGCCAGCAGCGGATCCGGTGCTGGAAACACCATATATTTT. Amino acid sequence: CASSGSGAGNTIYF.

The rearrangement uses TRBV5-4 and TRBJ2-7; 8 nucleotides match TRBD2. Germline V gene data show CDR1 as SGHNT and CDR2 as YYREEE (reference sequence). The CDR3 sequence is 16 residues long. V lost 4 bases, J lost 2 bases, and 11 bases stayed unmatched. The CDR3 nucleotides read TGTGCCAGCAGCCTGAGTGGTAGCGGGACAACCTACGAGCAGTACTTC. Translation gives CASSLSGSGTTYEQYF.

This clone was recorded a few times. The chain has TRBV5-4 and TRBJ1-5; a weak D match, TRBD1 (6 bases). V lost 0 bases, J lost 5 bases, and 9 bases lay in between. The CDR3 is 14 amino acids. CDR1 SGHNT and CDR2 YYREEE come from the germline V gene (reference sequence). The CDR3: CASSLDRADQPQHF. In DNA form, the CDR3 reads TGTGCCAGCAGCTTGGACAGGGCTGATCAGCCCCAGCATTTT.

This chain links TRBV5-1 with TRBJ1-3; 7 nucleotides align to TRBD1. Germline CDR1 SGHRS, CDR2 YFSETQ. Germline trimming cut 5 bases from V and 0 bases from J; bases unmatched to any gene: 5. This CDR3 is 15 amino acids long. CDR3 sequence reads: CASRGQPISGNTIYF. CDR3 nucleotides: TGCGCCAGCAGGGGACAGCCGATCTCTGGAAACACCATATATTTT.

The V and J genes are TRBV18 and TRBJ2-1; TRBD2 matches 9 bases. The CDR3 runs 15 residues. Germline V gene lookup returns CDR1 KGHSH and CDR2 LQKENI. The V and J ends lost 2 bases and 7 bases, in that order; junction bases with no gene match: 6. CDR3 sequence: CASSPGASGANEQFF. CDR3 DNA: TGTGCCAGCTCACCAGGGGCTAGCGGGGCGAATGAGCAGTTCTTC.

In DNA form, the CDR3 reads TGTGCCAGCAGCTTTGTGGGACTAGCTGGAGAGACCCAGTACTTC. Translating gives CASSFVGLAGETQYF. The chain joins TRBV12-1 to TRBJ2-5; the table's D call of TRBD2 was not tested on the DNA. TRBV12-1 corresponds to a pseudogene. CDR3 size: 15 residues.

V gene TRBV6-5 combines with J gene TRBJ2-3; TRBD2 matches at 9 bases. The junction had 3 bases not matched to a gene; V was cut back by 4 bases and J by 1 base. Germline V gene data show CDR1 as MNHEY and CDR2 as SVGAGI. The CDR3 has 15 residues. The CDR3 nucleotides read TGTGCCAGCAGTTCCCGACTAGCGGGCACAGATACGCAGTATTTT. Translation: CASSSRLAGTDTQYF.

CDR3: CASSPPKGQPINTEAFF. CDR3 DNA sequence: TGTGCCAGCAGCCCCCCTAAGGGACAGCCCATAAACACTGAAGCTTTCTTT. The chain recombines TRBV5-5 with TRBJ1-1, with 7 nucleotides matching TRBD1. This CDR3 spans 17 amino acids. The V gene's germline CDR1 is SGHKS and CDR2 YYEKEE (reference sequence). Unmatched junction bases numbered 14, after V lost 4 bases and J lost 2 bases.

The chain carries TRBV4-3 and TRBJ1-2, with D possibly TRBD1 on 5 matching bases. The CDR3 loop spans 15 amino acids. Germline V gene lookup returns CDR1 LGHNA and CDR2 YSLEER. The V end lost 5 bases, the J end lost 3 bases, and 16 bases lay between the germline ends. The CDR3 DNA follows: TGCGCCAGCAGCGTAGATCGGGGGACGGACTATGGCTACACCTTC. Translating gives CASSVDRGTDYGYTF.

The V and J genes are TRBV9 and TRBJ2-3; 16 positions agree with TRBD2. V dropped 0 bases and J dropped 2; count of bases not matched to a gene: 9. The CDR3 is made up of 20 amino acids. Germline loops: CDR1 SGDLS, CDR2 YYNGEE. CDR3 coding DNA: TGTGCCAGCAGCGTAGCTGGGGGACTAGCGGGGGGGGCGAACACAGATACGCAGTATTTT. It specifies CASSVAGGLAGGANTDTQYF.

The V gene is TRBV19, the J gene TRBJ2-7, with 8 bases that match TRBD1. This CDR3 has 15 residues. J gave up 4 bases and V 3 bases, and 8 bases lay outside the gene matches. Germline CDR1 LNHDA, CDR2 SQIVND (reference sequence). CDR3 amino acids: CASSIRGQGGYEQYF. As DNA, the CDR3 is TGTGCCAGTAGTATTCGCGGACAGGGAGGATACGAGCAGTACTTC. Supplemented by reference TRBV19 and TRBJ2-7, the full variable domain reads DGGITQSPKYLFRKEGQNVTLSCEQNLNHDAMYWYRQDPGQGLRLIYYSQIVNDFQKGDIAEGYSVSREKKESFPLTVTSAQKNPTAFYLCASSIRGQGGYEQYFGPGTRLTVT.

The J gene is TRBJ1-2, the V gene TRBV2, with D possibly TRBD1 on 6 matching bases. Looked up from germline, CDR1 is SNHLY and CDR2 is FYNNEI. This CDR3 has 13 residues. Trimming took 4 bases from V and 8 from J, leaving 14 bases between them. The CDR3 reads CASSVQGTVGYTF. CDR3 nucleotide sequence: TGTGCCAGCAGTGTGCAGGGGACGGTCGGCTACACCTTC.

This chain joins TRBV9 and TRBJ2-1; 14 bases agree with TRBD2. The CDR3 loop spans 16 amino acids. Germline V gene sequence: CDR1 SGDLS, CDR2 YYNGEE. Unmatched junction bases numbered 6, after V lost 0 bases and J lost 10 bases. The CDR3 here is CASSVGLAGGPEEQFF. DNA for the CDR3: TGTGCCAGCAGCGTAGGACTAGCGGGGGGGCCGGAGGAGCAGTTCTTC.

The chain links TRBV6-1 to TRBJ1-1; tentatively, D is TRBD1 (6 bases). The CDR3 has 13 amino acids. V lost 7 bases, J lost 6 bases, and 15 bases lay in between. The germline CDR1 and CDR2 sequences are MNHNS and SASEGT. CDR3 in DNA: TGTGCCAGCATGAAACAGGGTATCTCTGAAGCTTTCTTT. It codes for CASMKQGISEAFF.

The chain has TRBV2 and TRBJ2-2; 8 positions agree with TRBD1. The trim removed 4 bases at V and 7 bases at J, leaving 2 bases unmatched. Germline lookup yields CDR1 SNHLY and CDR2 FYNNEI. The CDR3 contains 13 residues. The CDR3 region is CASSGGQGGELFF. The CDR3 DNA is TGTGCCAGCAGTGGAGGACAGGGCGGGGAGCTGTTTTTT.

This clone was detected a few times. This chain connects TRBV5-4 to TRBJ2-1, with 8 bases matching TRBD2. The CDR3 extends over 16 amino acids. The ends lost 0 bases at V and 0 bases at J; junction bases unmatched: 2. CDR1 and CDR2 (germline): SGHNT, YYREEE (reference sequence). This CDR3 is CASSLGGGSSYNEQFF. CDR3 DNA sequence: TGTGCCAGCAGCTTGGGCGGGGGGAGCTCCTACAATGAGCAGTTCTTC.

The chain recombines TRBV20-1 with TRBJ1-2, with D uncertain. CDR3 length: 11 amino acids. Trimming removed 7 bases from V and 7 bases from J, with 13 bases in between. Germline lookup yields CDR1 DFQATT and CDR2 SNEGSKA (reference sequence). CDR3 protein: CSGGIGGGYTF. Here the CDR3 DNA reads TGCAGTGGAGGCATTGGTGGTGGCTACACCTTC.

V usage is TRBV7-9 and J usage is TRBJ2-3; 7 positions match TRBD1. CDR1 and CDR2 (germline): SEHNR, FQNEAQ (reference sequence). J lost 2 bases, V lost 1 base, and 3 bases had no gene match. CDR3 length: 15 amino acids. The CDR3, as DNA: TGTGCCAGCAGCTTAGGAGGGGGCCCCACAGATACGCAGTATTTT. Its translation is CASSLGGGPTDTQYF.

The chain has TRBV7-9 and TRBJ2-5; 11 nucleotides align to TRBD1. CDR1 and CDR2 (germline): SEHNR, FQNEAQ (reference sequence). This CDR3 spans 16 amino acids. V lost 6 bases to trimming and J lost 1 base; unmatched junction nucleotides: 7. CDR3 coding DNA: TGTGCCAGCAGGTCCGGGACAGGGGGTTCCCAAGAGACCCAGTACTTC. The encoded protein is CASRSGTGGSQETQYF.